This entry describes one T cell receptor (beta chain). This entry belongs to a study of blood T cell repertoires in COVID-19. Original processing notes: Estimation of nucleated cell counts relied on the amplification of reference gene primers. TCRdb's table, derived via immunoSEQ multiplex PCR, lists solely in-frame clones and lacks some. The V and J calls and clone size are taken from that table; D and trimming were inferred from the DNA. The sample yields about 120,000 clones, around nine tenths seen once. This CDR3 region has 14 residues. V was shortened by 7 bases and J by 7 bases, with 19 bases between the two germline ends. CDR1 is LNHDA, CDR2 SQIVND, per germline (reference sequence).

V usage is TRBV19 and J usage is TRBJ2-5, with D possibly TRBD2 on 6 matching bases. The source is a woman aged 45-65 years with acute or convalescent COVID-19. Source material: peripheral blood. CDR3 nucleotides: TGTGCCAGTACCGCCGGGGGAGGTGGCGGGACCCAGTACTTC. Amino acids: CASTAGGGGGTQYF.